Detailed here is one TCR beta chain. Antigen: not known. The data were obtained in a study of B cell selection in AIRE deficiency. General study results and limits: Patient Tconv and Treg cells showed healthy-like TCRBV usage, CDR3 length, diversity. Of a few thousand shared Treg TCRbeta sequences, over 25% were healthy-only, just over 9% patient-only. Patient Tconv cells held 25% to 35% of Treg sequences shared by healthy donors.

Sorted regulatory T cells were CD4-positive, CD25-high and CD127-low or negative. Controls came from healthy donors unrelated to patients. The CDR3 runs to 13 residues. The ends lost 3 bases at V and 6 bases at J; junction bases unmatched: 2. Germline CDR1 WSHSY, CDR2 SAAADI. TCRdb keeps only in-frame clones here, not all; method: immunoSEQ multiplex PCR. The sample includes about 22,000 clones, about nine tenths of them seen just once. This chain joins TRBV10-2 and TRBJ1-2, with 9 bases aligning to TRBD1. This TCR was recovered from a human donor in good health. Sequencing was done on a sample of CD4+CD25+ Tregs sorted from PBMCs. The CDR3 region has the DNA TGCGCCAGCAGTGAACAGGGGGCTAATGGCTACACCTTC. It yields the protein CASSEQGANGYTF.